What follows are 9 T cell receptor beta chains derived from one specimen sequenced in a study of T cells after yellow fever vaccination. A single record per CDR3 protein comes from TCRdb applying MiXCR to the 5' RACE reads. Among some 73,000 distinct CDR3 sequences listed, approximately 7.5% were seen once. The sequences come from CD8+ T cells sorted from PBMCs, collected on the day of the yellow fever booster vaccination. The source of these receptors is a man aged 30 to 45 who received the YFV17D yellow fever vaccine.

Points on this clonotype: It may be a read error: a sequence one base away is much more abundant. J is TRBJ2-7 and V is TRBV15, with no clear D. Trimming left V 0 bases short and J 2 bases short, with 11 bases between. Per germline, CDR1 LNHNV and CDR2 YYDKDF (reference sequence). The CDR3 is 15 amino acids. The CDR3 loop is CATSRDRHITYEQYF. Here the CDR3 DNA reads TGTGCCACCAGCAGAGATCGACATATAACCTACGAGCAGTACTTC.

The table lists this clonotype with a few counts. This chain joins TRBV27 and TRBJ2-1; 8 bases fit TRBD2. Per germline, CDR1 MNHEY and CDR2 SMNVEV (reference sequence). This CDR3 has 15 amino acids. The ends lost 5 bases at V and 9 bases at J; junction bases unmatched: 12. As DNA, the CDR3 is TGTGCCAGCAGTCCAAGCAGCGGGAGTACTAGTGAGCAGTTCTTC. It translates to CASSPSSGSTSEQFF.

The rearrangement links TRBV7-9 to TRBJ1-3; no definite D call. The V gene lost 5 bases and the J gene lost 6 bases, with 11 bases spanning the gap. This CDR3 comprises 13 residues. Germline CDR1 reads SEHNR; CDR2 reads FQNEAQ (reference sequence). CDR3 amino acids: CASSRAAVNTIYF. DNA for the CDR3: TGTGCCAGCAGCCGGGCGGCGGTAAACACCATATATTTT.

With respect to this clonotype: This may be a read error: a much more frequent sequence differs by one nucleotide. V usage is TRBV10-3 and J usage is TRBJ2-7; D ambiguous. Trimming took 8 bases from V and 4 from J, leaving 9 bases between them. Germline lookup yields CDR1 ENHRY and CDR2 SYGVKD. The CDR3 extends over 11 amino acids. The CDR3 coding sequence is TGTGCCATCGGTTCGAGATACGAGCAGTACTTC. It yields the protein CAIGSRYEQYF.

This clonotype turned up a few times. V and J are TRBV5-1 and TRBJ2-3, with TRBD2 identical over 10 bases. V was pared by 1 base and J by 3 bases, with 2 bases of the junction left unmatched. The CDR3 has 15 amino acids. CDR1 is SGHRS and CDR2 is YFSETQ in the germline V gene. CDR3 nucleotides: TGCGCCAGCAGCTTGCCTAGCGGGGGTACAGATACGCAGTATTTT. This codes for CASSLPSGGTDTQYF.

The J gene is TRBJ2-3, the V gene TRBV11-2; no firm D call. There are 15 residues in the CDR3. The V and J ends lost 2 bases and 2 bases respectively, with 11 bases between them. Germline lookup yields CDR1 SGHAT and CDR2 FQNNGV. The CDR3 nucleotides read TGTGCCAGCAGCTTACCCCCAGGCCTCACAGATACGCAGTATTTT. Encoded protein: CASSLPPGLTDTQYF. The full variable domain, completed using reference TRBV11-2 and TRBJ2-3, is EAGVAQSPRYKIIEKRQSVAFWCNPISGHATLYWYQQILGQGPKLLIQFQNNGVVDDSQLPKDRFSAERLKGVDSTLKIQPAKLEDSAVYLCASSLPPGLTDTQYFGPGTRLTVL.

This clonotype has only a few counts. The chain couples TRBV6-6 to TRBJ2-7; D is possibly TRBD1 or TRBD2 (6 bases each). The germline CDR1 and CDR2 sequences are MNHNY and SVGAGI (reference sequence). The CDR3 has 12 residues. The V gene lost 8 bases and the J gene lost 2 bases, with 10 bases spanning the gap. The CDR3 is CASGGGAYEQYF. The CDR3 region has the DNA TGTGCCAGCGGAGGGGGAGCCTACGAGCAGTACTTC.

The chain uses TRBV7-8 and TRBJ2-1; weak D call: TRBD1 (5 bases). There are 14 residues in the CDR3. V was clipped by 3 bases and J by 5 bases, with 11 bases between them. Germline V lookup: CDR1 SGHVS, CDR2 FQNEAQ. CDR3 in amino acids: CASSFVAGHNEQFF. Written as DNA, the CDR3 is TGTGCCAGCAGCTTCGTCGCAGGGCACAATGAGCAGTTCTTC.

This rearrangement joins TRBV4-3 to TRBJ2-3; TRBD2 matches 9 bases. V lost 1 base to trimming and J lost 4 bases; unmatched junction nucleotides: 6. In germline, CDR1 is LGHNA, CDR2 YSLEER. The CDR3 is made up of 16 amino acids. The CDR3 bases are TGCGCCAGCAGCCAAGTAGCGGGAGAGAGCGCAGATACGCAGTATTTT. It codes for CASSQVAGESADTQYF.